This record concerns one T cell receptor gamma chain sequence. This clone appeared a few times. Its antigen target is currently unknown. This may be a read error: a much more frequent sequence differs by one nucleotide. At the DNA level, this CDR3 is encoded by other sequences in the same sample as well. For each case, genomic DNA was isolated from ten 5-um FFPE scrolls with the QIAamp DNA FFPE tissue kit. To test whether coeliac disease can be classified from the TCR repertoire, the study used fully anonymised formalin-fixed paraffin-embedded duodenal biopsies that were not needed for diagnosis. No clinical or histological suspicion of coeliac disease was present in controls, and upper endoscopy was performed in controls for reflux, dyspepsia or gastritis. From a lookup of the germline V gene (reference sequence), CDR1 and CDR2 are GITISATS and ISYDGTV. There are 11 amino acids in the CDR3, from cysteine to phenylalanine inclusive. Just the 33-base CDR3 DNA is kept, in frame starting at base 1. Unmatched junction bases come to 13, with V trimmed by 12 bases and J by 8 bases.

This specimen belongs to a study of intestinal T cells in coeliac disease (dated by TCRdb to about 2020). Background on the whole study: In the TRG cohort, the mean age of coeliac patients was roughly 15 years compared with almost 55 years for controls, so the coeliac patients were much younger than the controls. Duodenal biopsies from under 35 coeliac disease patients and 20 to 25 non-coeliac controls made up a second, larger TCR-gamma (TRG) cohort. In the TCR-delta (TRD) cohort, there were duodenal biopsies from around 10 coeliac disease patients and around 10 non-coeliac controls. What the research found in general, with its limitations: Repeated CDR3 amino acid sequences could not be distinguished from PCR duplicates. FFPE-derived DNA was found to be relatively degraded, and loss of a proportion of TCR sequences in each sample was likely caused by this degradation. In training, clustering based on TRD kmers put all 20 or so biopsies in the right class, and the reported leave-one-out accuracy was roughly 92%. Of roughly 54 biopsies, roughly 51 (around 94%) were correctly classified by TRG clustering, and a leave-one-out accuracy of around 87% was reported. Age was significantly different between the coeliac and control groups, but splitting the analysis by age did not give a significant classification.

The library was produced with multiplex PCR. The run used an Ion Torrent PGM. TRG repertoires were amplified from 200 ng of biopsy DNA using the LymphoTrack kit, whose primers carry Illumina adapters. TRG amplicons were purified using AMPure XP beads, were quantified on a 2100 Bioanalyzer, and were pooled equimolarly. Sequencing of TRG libraries was performed on an Ion PGM instrument. The original pipeline was this. FastX removed reads in which more than 10% of nucleotides fell below the per-patient third-quartile quality score. Alignment of reads was performed with IMGT/HighV-QUEST so that V, D and J genes were assigned, CDR3 regions were identified and functionality was assessed. After the sequences were translated into amino acids, every sequence predicted to be non-functional was thrown out. CDR3s were broken into kmers both with and without positional annotation, kmer frequencies were analysed by PCA, and samples were clustered using each of the 1023 combinations of PCs 1-10. Classification was validated by leave-one-out cross-validation, in which parameters were re-optimised on the remaining samples each time. Shannon diversity was calculated with the vegan R package from repeated random subsamples, each the size of the lowest read count. TCRdb reran clone calling on the public reads with CATT; rows sharing one DNA sequence were then combined. None of the V and J calls come from the authors' own analysis; TCRdb made them. The sample yields about 950 gamma-chain clones; roughly 46% were counted once. In total, the top ten clones hold roughly 32% of the sample.

The sequenced sample was a duodenal biopsy. The chain links TRGV9 with TRGJ1 or TRGJ2. The clonotype originates from a human donor who served as a control with a normal duodenal biopsy, not a healthy volunteer. Here is the DNA: TGTGCCCTGTTGTTGGGGGATAAGAAACTCTTT. Its translation is CALLLGDKKLF.